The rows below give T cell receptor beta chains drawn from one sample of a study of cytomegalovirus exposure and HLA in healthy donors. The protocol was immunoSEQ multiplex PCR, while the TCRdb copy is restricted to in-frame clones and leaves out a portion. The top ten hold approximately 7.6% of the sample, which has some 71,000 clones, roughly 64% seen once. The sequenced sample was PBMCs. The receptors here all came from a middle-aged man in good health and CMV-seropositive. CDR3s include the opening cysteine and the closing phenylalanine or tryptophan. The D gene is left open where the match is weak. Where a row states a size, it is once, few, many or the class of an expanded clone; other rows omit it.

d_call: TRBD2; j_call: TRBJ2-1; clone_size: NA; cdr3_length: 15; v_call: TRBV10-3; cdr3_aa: CAIRMGLAGNNEQFF; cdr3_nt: TGTGCCATCAGGATGGGACTAGCGGGGAACAATGAGCAGTTCTTC
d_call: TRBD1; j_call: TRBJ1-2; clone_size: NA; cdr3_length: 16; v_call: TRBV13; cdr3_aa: CASSLGTNRGFRGYTF; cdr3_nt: TGTGCCAGCAGCTTAGGTACCAACAGGGGATTTCGAGGCTACACCTTC
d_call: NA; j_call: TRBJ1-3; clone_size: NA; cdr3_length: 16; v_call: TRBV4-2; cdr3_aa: CASSQDTTSSGNTIYF; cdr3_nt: TGTGCCAGCAGCCAAGATACAACCTCCTCTGGAAACACCATATATTTT
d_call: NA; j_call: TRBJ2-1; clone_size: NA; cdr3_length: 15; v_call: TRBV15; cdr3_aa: CATSRDLGAYNEQFF; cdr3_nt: TGTGCCACCAGCAGAGATCTGGGAGCCTACAATGAGCAGTTCTTC
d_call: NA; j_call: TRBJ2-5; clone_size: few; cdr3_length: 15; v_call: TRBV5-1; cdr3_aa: CASSLQDPLRETQYF; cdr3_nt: TGCGCCAGCAGCTTACAGGACCCCCTCCGGGAGACCCAGTACTTC
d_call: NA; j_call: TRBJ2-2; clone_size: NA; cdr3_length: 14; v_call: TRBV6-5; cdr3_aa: CASSYSRLTGELFF; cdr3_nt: TGTGCCAGCAGTTACTCGCGACTGACCGGGGAGCTGTTTTTT
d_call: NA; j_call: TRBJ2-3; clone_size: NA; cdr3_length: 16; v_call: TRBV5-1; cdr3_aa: CASSLDLAPGTDTQYF; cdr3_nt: TGCGCCAGCAGCTTGGATCTAGCCCCAGGCACAGATACGCAGTATTTT
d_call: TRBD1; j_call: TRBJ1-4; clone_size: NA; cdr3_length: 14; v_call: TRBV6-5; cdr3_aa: CASRGQGWDEKLFF; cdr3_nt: TGTGCCAGCAGAGGACAGGGATGGGATGAAAAACTGTTTTTT
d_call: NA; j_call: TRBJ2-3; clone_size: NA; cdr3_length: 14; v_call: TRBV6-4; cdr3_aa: CASSAGLSTDTQYF; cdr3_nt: TGTGCCAGCAGTGCAGGACTGAGCACAGATACGCAGTATTTT
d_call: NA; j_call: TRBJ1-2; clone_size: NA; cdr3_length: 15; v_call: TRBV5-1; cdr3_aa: CASRLELGGNYGYTF; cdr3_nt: TGCGCCAGCAGGTTAGAACTCGGGGGAAACTATGGCTACACCTTC
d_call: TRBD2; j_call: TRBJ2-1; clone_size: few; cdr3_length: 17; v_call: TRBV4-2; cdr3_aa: CASSPRLERGGQNEQFF; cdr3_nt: TGTGCCAGCAGCCCCCGCCTCGAGCGGGGGGGCCAGAATGAGCAGTTCTTC
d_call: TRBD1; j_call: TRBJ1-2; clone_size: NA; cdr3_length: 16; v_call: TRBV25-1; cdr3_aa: CASRLQGDRYSYGYTF; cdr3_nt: TGTGCCAGCAGGTTACAGGGGGATAGGTATAGCTATGGCTACACCTTC
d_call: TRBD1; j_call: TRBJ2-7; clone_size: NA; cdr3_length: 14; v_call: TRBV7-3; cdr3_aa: CASRSGTGDYEQYF; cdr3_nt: TGTGCCAGCAGGTCCGGGACAGGGGACTACGAGCAGTACTTC
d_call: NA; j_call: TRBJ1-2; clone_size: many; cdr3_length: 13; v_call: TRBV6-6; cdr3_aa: CASSYRGGDGYTF; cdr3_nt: TGTGCCAGCAGTTATAGGGGAGGGGATGGCTACACCTTC
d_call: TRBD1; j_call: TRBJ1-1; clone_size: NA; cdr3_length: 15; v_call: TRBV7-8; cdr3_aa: CASSLEGAARGEAFF; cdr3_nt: TGTGCCAGCAGCCTAGAGGGGGCCGCACGGGGTGAAGCTTTCTTT
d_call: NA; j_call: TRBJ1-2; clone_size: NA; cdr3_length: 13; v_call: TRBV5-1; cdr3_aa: CASSPGGGYGYTF; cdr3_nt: TGCGCCAGCAGCCCGGGGGGCGGATATGGCTACACCTTC
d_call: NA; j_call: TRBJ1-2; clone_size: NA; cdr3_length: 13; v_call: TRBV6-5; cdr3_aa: CASRATANYGYTF; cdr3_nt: TGTGCCAGCAGGGCCACAGCTAACTATGGCTACACCTTC
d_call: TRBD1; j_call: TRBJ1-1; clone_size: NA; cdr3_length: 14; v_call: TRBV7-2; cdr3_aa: CASSSQGANTEAFF; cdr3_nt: TGTGCCAGCAGCTCCCAGGGGGCAAACACTGAAGCTTTCTTT
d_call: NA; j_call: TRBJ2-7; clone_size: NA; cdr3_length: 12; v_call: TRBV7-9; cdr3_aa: CASSRRDYEQYF; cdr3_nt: TGTGCCAGCAGCCGGAGGGACTACGAGCAGTACTTC
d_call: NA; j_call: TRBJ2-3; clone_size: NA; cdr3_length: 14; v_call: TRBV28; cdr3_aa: CASSFPSRPDTQYF; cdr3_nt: TGTGCCAGCAGTTTCCCCTCCAGGCCAGATACGCAGTATTTT
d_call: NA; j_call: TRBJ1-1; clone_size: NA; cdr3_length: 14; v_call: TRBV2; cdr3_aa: CASSTTGFSAEAFF; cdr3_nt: TGTGCCAGCAGTACGACAGGATTTTCGGCTGAAGCTTTCTTT
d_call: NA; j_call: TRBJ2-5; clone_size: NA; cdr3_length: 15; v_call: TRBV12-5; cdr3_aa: CASGPGQSYQETQYF; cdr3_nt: TGTGCTAGTGGCCCGGGACAATCGTACCAAGAGACCCAGTACTTC
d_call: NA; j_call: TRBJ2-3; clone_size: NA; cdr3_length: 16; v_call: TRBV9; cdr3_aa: CASSPEGSQAADTQYF; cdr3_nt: TGTGCCAGCAGCCCAGAGGGCTCCCAGGCGGCAGATACGCAGTATTTT
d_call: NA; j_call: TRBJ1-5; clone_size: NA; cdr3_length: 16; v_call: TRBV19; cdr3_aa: CASRGPSWEANQPQHF; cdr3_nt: TGTGCCAGTAGAGGCCCATCGTGGGAGGCAAATCAGCCCCAGCATTTT
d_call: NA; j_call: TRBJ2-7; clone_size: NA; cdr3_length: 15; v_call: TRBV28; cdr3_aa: CASSLPGKASYEQYF; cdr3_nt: TGTGCCAGCAGTTTACCAGGGAAGGCCAGCTACGAGCAGTACTTC
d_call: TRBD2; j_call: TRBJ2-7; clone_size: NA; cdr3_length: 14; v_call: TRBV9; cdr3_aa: CASSVASGDYEQYF; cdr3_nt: TGTGCCAGCAGCGTAGCGAGCGGGGACTACGAGCAGTACTTC
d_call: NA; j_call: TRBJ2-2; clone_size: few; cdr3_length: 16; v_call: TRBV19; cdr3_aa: CASSTIEGVATGELFF; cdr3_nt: TGTGCCAGTAGTACCATTGAGGGCGTCGCCACCGGGGAGCTGTTTTTT
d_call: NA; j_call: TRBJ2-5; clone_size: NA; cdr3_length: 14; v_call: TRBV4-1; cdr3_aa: CASSIWAGAETQYF; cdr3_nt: TGCGCCAGCAGTATTTGGGCGGGGGCAGAGACCCAGTACTTC
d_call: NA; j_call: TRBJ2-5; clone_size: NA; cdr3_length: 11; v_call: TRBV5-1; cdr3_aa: CASRLQETQYF; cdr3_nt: TGCGCCAGCAGATTACAAGAGACCCAGTACTTC
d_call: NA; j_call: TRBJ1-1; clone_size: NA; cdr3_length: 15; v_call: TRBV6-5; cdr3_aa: CASTFRGAPNTEAFF; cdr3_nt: TGTGCCAGCACCTTCCGTGGGGCCCCGAACACTGAAGCTTTCTTT
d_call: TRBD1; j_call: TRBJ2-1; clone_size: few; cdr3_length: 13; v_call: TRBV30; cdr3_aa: CAWIGGGYNEQFF; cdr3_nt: TGTGCCTGGATAGGGGGCGGGTATAATGAGCAGTTCTTC
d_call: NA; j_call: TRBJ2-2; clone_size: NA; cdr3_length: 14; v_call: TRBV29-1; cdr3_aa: CSAGADRPSGELFF; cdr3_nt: TGTAGCGCCGGAGCGGACAGACCTAGCGGGGAGCTGTTTTTT
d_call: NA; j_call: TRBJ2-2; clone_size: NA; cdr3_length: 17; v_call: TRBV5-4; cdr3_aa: CASSLRNRHGVGGELFF; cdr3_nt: TGTGCCAGCAGCTTGAGAAATCGGCACGGGGTGGGTGGGGAGCTGTTTTTT
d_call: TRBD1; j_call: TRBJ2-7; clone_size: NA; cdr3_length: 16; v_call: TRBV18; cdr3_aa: CASSPLQGASVYEQYF; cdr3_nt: TGTGCCAGCTCACCACTACAGGGGGCTTCGGTCTACGAGCAGTACTTC
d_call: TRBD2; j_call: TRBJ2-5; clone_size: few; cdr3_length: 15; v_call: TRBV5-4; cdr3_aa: CASSLRLAGGETQYF; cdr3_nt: TGTGCCAGCAGCCTCCGGCTAGCGGGAGGGGAGACCCAGTACTTC
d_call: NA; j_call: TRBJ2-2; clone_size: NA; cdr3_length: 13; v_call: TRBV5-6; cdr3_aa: CASSSLRGGELFF; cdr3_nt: TGTGCCAGCAGCTCCTTACGGGGCGGGGAGCTGTTTTTT
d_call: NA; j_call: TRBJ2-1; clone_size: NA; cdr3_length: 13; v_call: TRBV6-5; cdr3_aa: CASRMEWDNEQFF; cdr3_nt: TGTGCCAGCAGGATGGAGTGGGACAATGAGCAGTTCTTC
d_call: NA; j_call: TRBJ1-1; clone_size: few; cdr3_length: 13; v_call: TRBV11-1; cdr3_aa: CASSLGLNTEAFF; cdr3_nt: TGTGCCAGCAGCTTGGGACTCAACACTGAAGCTTTCTTT
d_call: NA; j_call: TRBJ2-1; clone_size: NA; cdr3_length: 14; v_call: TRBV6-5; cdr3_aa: CASSYSVRVDEQFF; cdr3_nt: TGTGCCAGCAGTTACTCAGTGAGGGTTGATGAGCAGTTCTTC
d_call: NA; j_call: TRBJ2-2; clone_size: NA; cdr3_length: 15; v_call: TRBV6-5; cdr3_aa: CASSYSRGNTGELFF; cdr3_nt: TGTGCCAGCAGTTACTCCCGGGGAAACACCGGGGAGCTGTTTTTT
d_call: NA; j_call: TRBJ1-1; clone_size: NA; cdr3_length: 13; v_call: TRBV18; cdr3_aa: CASSPSEDTEAFF; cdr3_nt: TGTGCCAGCTCACCGTCAGAGGACACTGAAGCTTTCTTT
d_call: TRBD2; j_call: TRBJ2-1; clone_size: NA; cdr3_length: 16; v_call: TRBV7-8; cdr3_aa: CASTGSGSGSYNEQFF; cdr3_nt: TGTGCCAGCACCGGTAGCGGGAGTGGATCCTACAATGAGCAGTTCTTC
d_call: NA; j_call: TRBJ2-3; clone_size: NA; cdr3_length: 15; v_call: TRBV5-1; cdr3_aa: CASSLGVLDTDTQYF; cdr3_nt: TGCGCCAGCAGCTTGGGCGTTCTTGACACAGATACGCAGTATTTT
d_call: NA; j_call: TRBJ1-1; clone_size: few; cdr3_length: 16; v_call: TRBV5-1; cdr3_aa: CASSSPPQGSNTEAFF; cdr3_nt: TGCGCCAGCAGCTCCCCTCCCCAGGGTTCGAACACTGAAGCTTTCTTT
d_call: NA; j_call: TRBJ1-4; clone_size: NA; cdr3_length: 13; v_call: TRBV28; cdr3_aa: CASLGHVDEKLFF; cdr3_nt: TGTGCCAGCTTGGGACATGTAGATGAAAAACTGTTTTTT
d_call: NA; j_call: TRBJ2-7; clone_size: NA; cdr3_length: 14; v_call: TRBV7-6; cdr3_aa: CASSLAMGGNEQYF; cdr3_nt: TGTGCCAGCAGCTTAGCGATGGGGGGAAACGAGCAGTACTTC
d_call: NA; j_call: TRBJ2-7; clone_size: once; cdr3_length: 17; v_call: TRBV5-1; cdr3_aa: CAQQLGPLGHEPYEQYF; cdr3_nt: TGCGCCCAGCAGCTTGGCCCCCTCGGACACGAACCCTACGAGCAGTACTTC
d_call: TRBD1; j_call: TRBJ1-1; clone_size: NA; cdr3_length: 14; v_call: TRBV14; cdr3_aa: CASSQVTGGTEAFF; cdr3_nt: TGTGCCAGCAGCCAAGTTACAGGGGGCACTGAAGCTTTCTTT
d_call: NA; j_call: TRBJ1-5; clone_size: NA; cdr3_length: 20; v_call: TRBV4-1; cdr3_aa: CASSESPIDSVLWSNQPQHF; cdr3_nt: TGCGCCAGCAGCGAATCCCCGATTGACAGTGTCTTATGGAGCAATCAGCCCCAGCATTTT